A selection of T cell receptor beta chains follows, all from one sample in a study of blood T cell repertoires in COVID-19. TCRdb keeps only in-frame clones here, not all; method: immunoSEQ multiplex PCR. The sample shows some 150,000 clones, roughly 80% of them seen only once. The material sequenced was peripheral blood. The receptors stem from a woman aged 80 or over in a cohort sampled during active or convalescent COVID-19. CDR3s include the opening cysteine and the closing phenylalanine or tryptophan. Clone size appears in some rows only: once, few, many, or a class for an expanded clone.

CASTRRDLYNEQFF,TRBJ2-1,TRBV6-6,NA
CASTRWGANEKLFF,TRBJ1-4,TRBV27,NA
CASTGQGPNTEAFF,TRBJ1-1,TRBV28,NA
CASSLSTGGFDYGYTF,TRBJ1-2,TRBV3-1/TRBV3-2,NA
CASSSRGVFSTDTQYF,TRBJ2-3,TRBV19,NA
CASSFGGAGNQPQHF,TRBJ1-5,TRBV28,NA
CASSTPGQAKQETQYF,TRBJ2-5,TRBV5-5,NA
CSAVQGSNYGYTF,TRBJ1-2,TRBV29-1,NA
CASSLKLTGTGELFF,TRBJ2-2,TRBV13,NA
CASRQGEGGYGYTF,TRBJ1-2,TRBV6-6,NA
CASSPLGLPTGELFF,TRBJ2-2,TRBV18,NA
CASSLYTGINEQFF,TRBJ2-1,TRBV7-8,NA
CASSPDGGDTEAFF,TRBJ1-1,TRBV19,NA
CASSVAGGEYNEQFF,TRBJ2-1,TRBV9,NA
CACREQGLNEQFF,TRBJ2-1,TRBV19,NA
CATSREQTGFATNEKLFF,TRBJ1-4,TRBV15,once
CASSLGVFNEQFF,TRBJ2-1,TRBV7-9,NA
CASSLGDRAGGYTF,TRBJ1-2,TRBV5-1,NA
CAWGGLPGQAYEQYF,TRBJ2-7,TRBV30,NA
CASSFGGQADTQYF,TRBJ2-3,TRBV7-9,NA
CASSPLSVYGYTF,TRBJ1-2,TRBV7-2,NA
CASRASGTVKLLGNTIYF,TRBJ1-3,TRBV19,NA
CASSSHRDMNTEAFF,TRBJ1-1,TRBV9,NA
CASSPQGATGANVLTF,TRBJ2-6,TRBV25-1,NA
CASSPRGQGASRAFF,TRBJ1-1,TRBV6-5,NA
CASSLWGDEKLFF,TRBJ1-4,TRBV7-9,NA
CASGKGRIGGNEQFF,TRBJ2-1,TRBV6-5,NA
CASSPRLARELFF,TRBJ2-2,TRBV7-2,NA
CASSLDRGWNQPQHF,TRBJ1-5,TRBV6-6,NA
CASSSRRGVADTQYF,TRBJ2-3,TRBV11-3,NA